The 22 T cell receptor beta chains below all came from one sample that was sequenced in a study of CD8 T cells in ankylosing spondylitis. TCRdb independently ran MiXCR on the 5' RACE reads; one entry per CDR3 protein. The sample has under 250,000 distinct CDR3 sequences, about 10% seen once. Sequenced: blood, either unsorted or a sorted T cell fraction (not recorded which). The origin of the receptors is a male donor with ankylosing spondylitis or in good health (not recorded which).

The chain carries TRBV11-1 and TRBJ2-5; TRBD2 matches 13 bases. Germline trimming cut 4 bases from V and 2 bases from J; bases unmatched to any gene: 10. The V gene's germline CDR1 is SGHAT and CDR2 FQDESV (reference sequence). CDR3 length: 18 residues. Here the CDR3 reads CASSSQLAGGMIQETQYF. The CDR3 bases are TGTGCCAGCAGCTCGCAACTAGCGGGGGGGATGATTCAAGAGACCCAGTACTTC.

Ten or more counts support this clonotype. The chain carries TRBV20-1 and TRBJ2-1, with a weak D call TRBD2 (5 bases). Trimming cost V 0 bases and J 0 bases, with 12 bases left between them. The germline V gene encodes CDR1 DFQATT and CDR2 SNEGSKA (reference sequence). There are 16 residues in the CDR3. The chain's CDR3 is CSAREVGEISYNEQFF. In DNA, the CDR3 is TGCAGTGCTAGAGAAGTGGGAGAAATCTCCTACAATGAGCAGTTCTTC.

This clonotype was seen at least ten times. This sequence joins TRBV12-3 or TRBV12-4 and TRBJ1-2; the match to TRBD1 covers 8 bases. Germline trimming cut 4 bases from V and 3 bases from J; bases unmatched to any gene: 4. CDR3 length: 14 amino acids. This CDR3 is CASSSTGDHYGYTF. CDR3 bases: TGTGCCAGCAGTTCGACAGGGGATCACTATGGCTACACCTTC.

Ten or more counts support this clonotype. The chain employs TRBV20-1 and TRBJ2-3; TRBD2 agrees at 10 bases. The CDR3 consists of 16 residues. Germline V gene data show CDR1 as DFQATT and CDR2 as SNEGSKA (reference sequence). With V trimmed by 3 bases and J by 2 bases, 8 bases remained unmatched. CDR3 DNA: TGCAGTGCTAGGCAATCTAGCGGGGGCTACACAGATACGCAGTATTTT. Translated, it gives CSARQSSGGYTDTQYF.

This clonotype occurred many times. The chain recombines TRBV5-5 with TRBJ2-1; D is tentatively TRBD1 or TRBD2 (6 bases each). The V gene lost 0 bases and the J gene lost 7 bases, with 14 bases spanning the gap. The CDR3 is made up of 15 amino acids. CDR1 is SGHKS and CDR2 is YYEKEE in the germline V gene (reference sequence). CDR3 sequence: CASSLGWGAGNEQFF. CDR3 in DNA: TGTGCCAGCAGCTTGGGATGGGGGGCAGGGAATGAGCAGTTCTTC.

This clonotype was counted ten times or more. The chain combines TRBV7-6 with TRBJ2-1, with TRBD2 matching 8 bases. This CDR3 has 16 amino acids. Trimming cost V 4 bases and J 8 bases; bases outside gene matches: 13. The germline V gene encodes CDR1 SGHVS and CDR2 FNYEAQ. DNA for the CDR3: TGTGCCAGCAGCTATTCATGGCGGGAGGAAGGGGATGAGCAGTTCTTC. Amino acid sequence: CASSYSWREEGDEQFF.

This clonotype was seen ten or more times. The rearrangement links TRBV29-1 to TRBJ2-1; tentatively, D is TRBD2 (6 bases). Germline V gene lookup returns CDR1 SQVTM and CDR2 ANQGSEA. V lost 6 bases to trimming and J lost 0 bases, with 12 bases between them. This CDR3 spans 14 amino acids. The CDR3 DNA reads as TGCAGCGTGGGGGGAGGTAGCTCCTACAATGAGCAGTTCTTC. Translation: CSVGGGSSYNEQFF.

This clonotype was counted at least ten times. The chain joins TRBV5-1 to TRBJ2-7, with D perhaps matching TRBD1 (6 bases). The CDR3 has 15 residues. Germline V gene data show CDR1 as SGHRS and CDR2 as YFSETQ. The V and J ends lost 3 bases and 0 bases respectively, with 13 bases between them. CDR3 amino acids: CASSSLQGLSYEQYF. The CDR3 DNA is TGCGCCAGCAGCTCCCTACAGGGCCTCTCCTACGAGCAGTACTTC.

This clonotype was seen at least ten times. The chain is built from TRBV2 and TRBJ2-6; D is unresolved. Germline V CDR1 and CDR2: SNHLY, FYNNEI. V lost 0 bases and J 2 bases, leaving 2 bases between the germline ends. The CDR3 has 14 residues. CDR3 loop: CASSEAPGANVLTF. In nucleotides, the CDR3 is TGTGCCAGCAGTGAAGCGCCTGGGGCCAACGTCCTGACTTTC.

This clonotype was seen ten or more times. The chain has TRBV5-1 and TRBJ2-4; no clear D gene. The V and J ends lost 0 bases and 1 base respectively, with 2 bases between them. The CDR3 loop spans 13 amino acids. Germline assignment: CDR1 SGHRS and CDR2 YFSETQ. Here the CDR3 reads CASSLGAKNIQYF. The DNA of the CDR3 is TGCGCCAGCAGCTTGGGCGCCAAAAACATTCAGTACTTC.

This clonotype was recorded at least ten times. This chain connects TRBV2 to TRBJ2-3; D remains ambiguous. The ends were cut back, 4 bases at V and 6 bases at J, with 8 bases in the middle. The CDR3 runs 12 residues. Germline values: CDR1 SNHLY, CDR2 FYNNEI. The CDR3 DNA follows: TGTGCCAGCAGTGGGGAAGGGGATACGCAGTATTTT. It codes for CASSGEGDTQYF.

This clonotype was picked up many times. CDR3 coding DNA: TGCAGTGCCGGACAGGGAGTAAATGAGCAGTTCTTC. Protein: CSAGQGVNEQFF. V and J are TRBV20-1 and TRBJ2-1; 8 nucleotides line up with TRBD1. Per germline, CDR1 DFQATT and CDR2 SNEGSKA (reference sequence). J gave up 7 bases and V 6 bases, and 5 bases lay outside the gene matches. CDR3 length: 12 amino acids.

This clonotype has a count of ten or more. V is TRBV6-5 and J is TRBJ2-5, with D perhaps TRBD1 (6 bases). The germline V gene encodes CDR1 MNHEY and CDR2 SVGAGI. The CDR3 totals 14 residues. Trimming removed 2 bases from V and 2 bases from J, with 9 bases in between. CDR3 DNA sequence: TGTGCCAGCAGTTACCAGGGGAAGCAAGAGACCCAGTACTTC. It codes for CASSYQGKQETQYF.

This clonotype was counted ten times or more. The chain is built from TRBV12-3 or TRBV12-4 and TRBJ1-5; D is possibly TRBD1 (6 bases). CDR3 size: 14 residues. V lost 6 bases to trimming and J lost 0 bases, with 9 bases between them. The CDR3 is CASRTQGSNQPQHF. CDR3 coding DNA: TGTGCCAGCAGGACACAGGGTAGCAATCAGCCCCAGCATTTT.

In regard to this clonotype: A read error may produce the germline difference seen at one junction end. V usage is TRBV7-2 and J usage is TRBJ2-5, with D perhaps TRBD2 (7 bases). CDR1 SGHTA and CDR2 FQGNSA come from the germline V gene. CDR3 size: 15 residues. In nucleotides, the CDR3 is TGTGCCAGCAGCTTAGAGGGGGGGCATCAAGCGACCCAGTACTTC. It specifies CASSLEGGHQATQYF.

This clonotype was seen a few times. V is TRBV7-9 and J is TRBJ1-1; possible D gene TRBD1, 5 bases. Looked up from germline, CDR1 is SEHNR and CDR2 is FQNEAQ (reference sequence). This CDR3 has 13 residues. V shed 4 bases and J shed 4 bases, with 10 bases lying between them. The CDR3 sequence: CASSYQGTTEAFF. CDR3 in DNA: TGTGCCAGCAGCTACCAGGGAACCACTGAAGCTTTCTTT.

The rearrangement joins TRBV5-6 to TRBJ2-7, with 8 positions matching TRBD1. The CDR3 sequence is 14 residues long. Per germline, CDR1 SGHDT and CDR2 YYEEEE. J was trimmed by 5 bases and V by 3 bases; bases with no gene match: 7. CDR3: CASSSDRGGHEQYF. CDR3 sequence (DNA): TGTGCCAGCAGCTCCGACAGGGGAGGTCACGAGCAGTACTTC.

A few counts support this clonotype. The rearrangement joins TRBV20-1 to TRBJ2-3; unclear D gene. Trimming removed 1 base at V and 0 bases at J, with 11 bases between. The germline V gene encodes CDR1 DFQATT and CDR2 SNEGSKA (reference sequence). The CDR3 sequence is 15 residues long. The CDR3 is CSARVPQVSTDTQYF. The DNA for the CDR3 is TGCAGTGCTAGAGTTCCCCAGGTTAGCACAGATACGCAGTATTTT.

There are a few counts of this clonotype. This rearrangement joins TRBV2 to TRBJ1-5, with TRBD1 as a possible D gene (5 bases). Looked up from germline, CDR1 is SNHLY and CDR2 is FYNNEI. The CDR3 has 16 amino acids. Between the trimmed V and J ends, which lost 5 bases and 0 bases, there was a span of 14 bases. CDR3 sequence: CASSIDGAVSNQPQHF. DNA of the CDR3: TGTGCCAGCAGTATCGACGGGGCCGTTAGCAATCAGCCCCAGCATTTT.

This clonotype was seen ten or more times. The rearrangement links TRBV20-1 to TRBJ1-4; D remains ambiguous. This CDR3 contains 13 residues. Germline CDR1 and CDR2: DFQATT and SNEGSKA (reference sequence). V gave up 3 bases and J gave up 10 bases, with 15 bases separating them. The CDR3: CSASRPQEGKLFF. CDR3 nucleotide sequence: TGCAGTGCTAGTCGACCCCAAGAAGGAAAACTGTTTTTT.

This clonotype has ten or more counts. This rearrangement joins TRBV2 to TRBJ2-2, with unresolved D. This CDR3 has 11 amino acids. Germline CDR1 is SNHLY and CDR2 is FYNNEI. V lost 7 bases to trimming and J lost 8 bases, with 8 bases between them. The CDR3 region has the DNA TGTGCCAGCAAAACTGGGGGGGAGCTGTTTTTT. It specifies CASKTGGELFF.

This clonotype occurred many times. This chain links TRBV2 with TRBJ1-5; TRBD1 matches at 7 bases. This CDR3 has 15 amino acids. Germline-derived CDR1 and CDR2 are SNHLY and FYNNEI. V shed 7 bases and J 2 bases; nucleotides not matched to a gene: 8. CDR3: CASNRRQGGNQPQHF. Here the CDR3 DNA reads TGTGCCAGCAATAGACGACAGGGCGGCAATCAGCCCCAGCATTTT. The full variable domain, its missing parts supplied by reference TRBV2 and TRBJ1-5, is EPEVTQTPSHQVTQMGQEVILRCVPISNHLYFYWYRQILGQKVEFLVSFYNNEISEKSEIFDDQFSVERPDGSNFTLKIRSTKLEDSAMYFCASNRRQGGNQPQHFGDGTRLSIL.